Listed here are 3 T cell receptor beta chains from one sample, sequenced in a study of blood T cell repertoires in COVID-19. Profiling relied on immunoSEQ multiplex PCR, and the TCRdb table lists in-frame clones only, not all of them. The sample records approximately 310,000 clones, 85% being singletons. The specimen was PBMCs or T cells enriched from blood (not recorded which). Receptors originate from a woman in her twenties or thirties who had been exposed to COVID-19.

The chain recombines TRBV30 with TRBJ2-5, with 8 positions matching TRBD2. With 1 base clipped from V and 9 bases from J, the junction kept 10 bases outside the gene matches. The CDR3 loop spans 14 amino acids. CDR1 is GTSNPN and CDR2 is SVGIG in the germline V gene (reference sequence). The CDR3: CAWSETSGSGSQYF. The DNA for the CDR3 is TGTGCCTGGAGTGAAACTAGCGGATCTGGGTCCCAGTACTTC.

CDR3 coding DNA: TGTGCCACCAGCAGAGTTAGCGGGACAAGGTACGAGCAGTACTTC. Translated, it gives CATSRVSGTRYEQYF. J is TRBJ2-7 and V is TRBV15, with 8 bases that match TRBD2. CDR3 length equals 15 residues. Trimming removed 1 base from V and 4 bases from J; junction bases left unmatched: 6. CDR1 LNHNV and CDR2 YYDKDF come from the germline V gene (reference sequence).

The genes are TRBV7-3 and TRBJ2-2; TRBD2 aligns across 7 bases. The CDR3 covers 16 residues. Germline V gene sequence: CDR1 SGHTA, CDR2 FQGTGA. The V gene end was trimmed by 3 bases and the J gene end by 0 bases; junction bases not matched to a gene: 4. The CDR3 nucleotides are TGTGCCAGCAGCTTCGGCGCGGGGGCGAACACCGGGGAGCTGTTTTTT. This sequence encodes CASSFGAGANTGELFF.